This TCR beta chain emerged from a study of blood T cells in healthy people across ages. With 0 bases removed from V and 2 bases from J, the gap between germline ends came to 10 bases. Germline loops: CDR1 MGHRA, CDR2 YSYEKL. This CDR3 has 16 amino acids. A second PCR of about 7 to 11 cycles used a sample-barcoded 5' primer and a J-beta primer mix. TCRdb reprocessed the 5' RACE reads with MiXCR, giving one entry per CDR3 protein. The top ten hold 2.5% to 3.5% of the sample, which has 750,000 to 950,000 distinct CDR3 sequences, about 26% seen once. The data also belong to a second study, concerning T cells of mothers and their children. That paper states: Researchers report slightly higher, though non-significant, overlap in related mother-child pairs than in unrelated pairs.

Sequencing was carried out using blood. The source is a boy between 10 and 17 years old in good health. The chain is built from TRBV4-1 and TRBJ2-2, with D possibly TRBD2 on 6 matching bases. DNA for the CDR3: TGCGCCAGCAGCCAAGATGGGCGGGACAACACCGGGGAGCTGTTTTTT. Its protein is CASSQDGRDNTGELFF.